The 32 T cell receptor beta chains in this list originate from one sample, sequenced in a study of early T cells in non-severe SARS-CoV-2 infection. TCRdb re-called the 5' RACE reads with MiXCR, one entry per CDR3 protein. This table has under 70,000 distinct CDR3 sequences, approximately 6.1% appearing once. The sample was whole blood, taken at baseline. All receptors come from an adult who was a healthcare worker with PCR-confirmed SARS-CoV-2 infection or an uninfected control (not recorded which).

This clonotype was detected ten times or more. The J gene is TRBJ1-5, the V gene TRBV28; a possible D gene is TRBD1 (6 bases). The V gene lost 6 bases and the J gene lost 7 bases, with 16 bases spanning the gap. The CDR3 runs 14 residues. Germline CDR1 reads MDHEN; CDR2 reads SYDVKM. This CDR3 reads CASSPQGPRQPQHF. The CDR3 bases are TGTGCCAGCAGCCCTCAGGGGCCCCGACAGCCCCAGCATTTT.

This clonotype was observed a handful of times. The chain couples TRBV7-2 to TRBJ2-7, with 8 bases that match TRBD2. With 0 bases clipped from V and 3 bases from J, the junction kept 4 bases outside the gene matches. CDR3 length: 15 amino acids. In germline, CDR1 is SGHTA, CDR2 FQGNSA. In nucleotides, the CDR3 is TGTGCCAGCAGCTTAGCGTCGGGACTAGGCTACGAGCAGTACTTC. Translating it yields CASSLASGLGYEQYF.

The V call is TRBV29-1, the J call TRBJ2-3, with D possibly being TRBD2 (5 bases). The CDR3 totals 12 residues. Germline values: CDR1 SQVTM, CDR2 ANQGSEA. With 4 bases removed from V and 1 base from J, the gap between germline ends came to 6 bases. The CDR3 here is CSVGTGTDTQYF. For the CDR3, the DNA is TGCAGCGTTGGGACTGGCACAGATACGCAGTATTTT.

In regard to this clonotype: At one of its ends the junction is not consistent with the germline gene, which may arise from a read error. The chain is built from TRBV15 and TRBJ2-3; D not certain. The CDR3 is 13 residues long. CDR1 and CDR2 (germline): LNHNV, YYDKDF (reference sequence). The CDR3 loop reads CATSRVKGRSGYF. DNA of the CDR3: TGTGCCACCAGCAGGGTCAAAGGGCGCAGTGGTTACTTT.

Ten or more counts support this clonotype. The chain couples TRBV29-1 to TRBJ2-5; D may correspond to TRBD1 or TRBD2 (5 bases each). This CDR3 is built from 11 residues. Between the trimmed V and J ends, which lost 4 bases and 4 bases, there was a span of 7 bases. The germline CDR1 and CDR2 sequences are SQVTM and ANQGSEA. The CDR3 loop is CSVAGTETQYF. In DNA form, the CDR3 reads TGCAGCGTTGCGGGGACAGAGACCCAGTACTTC.

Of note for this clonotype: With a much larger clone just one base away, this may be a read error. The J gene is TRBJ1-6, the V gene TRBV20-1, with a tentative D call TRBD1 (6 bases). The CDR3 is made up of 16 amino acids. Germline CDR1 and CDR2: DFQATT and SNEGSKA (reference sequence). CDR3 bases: TGCAGTGCTAGGATGGACAGTCTGCCCTATAATTCACCCCCCCACTTT. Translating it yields CSARMDSLPYNSPPHF.

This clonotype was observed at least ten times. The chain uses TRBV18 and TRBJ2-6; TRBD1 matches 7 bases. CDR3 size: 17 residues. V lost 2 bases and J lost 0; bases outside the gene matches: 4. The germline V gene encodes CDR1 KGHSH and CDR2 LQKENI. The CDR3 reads CASSPRGQISGANVLTF. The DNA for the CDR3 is TGTGCCAGCTCACCAAGGGGACAGATCTCTGGGGCCAACGTCCTGACTTTC.

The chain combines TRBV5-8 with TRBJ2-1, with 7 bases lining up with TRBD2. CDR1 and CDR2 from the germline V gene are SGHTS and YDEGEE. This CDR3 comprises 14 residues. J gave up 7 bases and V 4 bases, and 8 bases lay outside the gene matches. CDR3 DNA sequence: TGTGCCAGCAGCGTTCCGGGACTAATGAATGAGCAGTTCTTC. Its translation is CASSVPGLMNEQFF.

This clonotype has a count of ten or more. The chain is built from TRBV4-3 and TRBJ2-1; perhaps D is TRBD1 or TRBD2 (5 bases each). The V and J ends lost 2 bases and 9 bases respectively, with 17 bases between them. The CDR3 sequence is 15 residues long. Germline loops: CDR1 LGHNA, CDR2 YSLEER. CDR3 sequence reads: CASSQNRQRGGEQFF. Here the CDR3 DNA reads TGCGCCAGCAGCCAAAATCGACAGAGGGGTGGTGAGCAGTTCTTC.

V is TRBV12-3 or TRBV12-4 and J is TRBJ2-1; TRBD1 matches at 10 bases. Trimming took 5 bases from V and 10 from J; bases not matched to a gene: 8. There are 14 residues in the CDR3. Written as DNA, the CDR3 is TGTGCCAGCAGTCAGCCCGGGACAGGGGTCGAGCAGTTCTTC. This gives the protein CASSQPGTGVEQFF.

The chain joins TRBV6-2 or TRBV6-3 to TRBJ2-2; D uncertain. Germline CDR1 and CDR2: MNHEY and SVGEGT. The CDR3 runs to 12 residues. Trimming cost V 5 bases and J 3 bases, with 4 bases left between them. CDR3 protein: CASSPYTGELFF. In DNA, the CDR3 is TGTGCCAGCAGTCCCTACACCGGGGAGCTGTTTTTT.

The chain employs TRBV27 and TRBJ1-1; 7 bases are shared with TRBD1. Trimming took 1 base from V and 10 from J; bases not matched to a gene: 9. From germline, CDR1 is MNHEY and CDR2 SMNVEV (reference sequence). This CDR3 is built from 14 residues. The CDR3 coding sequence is TGTGCCAGCAGTTTATTGAGAGGGGGCGACGTAGCTTTCTTT. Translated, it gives CASSLLRGGDVAFF.

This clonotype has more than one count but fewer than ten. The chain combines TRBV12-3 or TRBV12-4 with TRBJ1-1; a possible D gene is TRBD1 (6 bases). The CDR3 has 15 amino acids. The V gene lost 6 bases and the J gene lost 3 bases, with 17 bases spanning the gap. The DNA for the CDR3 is TGTGCCAGCAGAAGGGGGACAACGGGAGACACTGAAGCTTTCTTT. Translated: CASRRGTTGDTEAFF.

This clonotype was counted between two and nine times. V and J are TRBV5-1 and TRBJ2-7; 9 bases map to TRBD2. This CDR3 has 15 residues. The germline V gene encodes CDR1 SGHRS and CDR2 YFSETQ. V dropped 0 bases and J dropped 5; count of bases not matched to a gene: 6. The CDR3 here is CASSLVSGRLHEQYF. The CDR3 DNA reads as TGCGCCAGCAGCTTGGTGAGCGGGAGGTTGCACGAGCAGTACTTC.

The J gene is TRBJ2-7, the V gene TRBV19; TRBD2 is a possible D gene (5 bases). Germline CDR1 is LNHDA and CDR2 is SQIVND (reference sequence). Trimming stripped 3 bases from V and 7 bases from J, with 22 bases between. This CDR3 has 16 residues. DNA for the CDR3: TGTGCCAGTAGTATTTCAAATAAGCGAGGGTATGGAGAGCAGTACTTC. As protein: CASSISNKRGYGEQYF.

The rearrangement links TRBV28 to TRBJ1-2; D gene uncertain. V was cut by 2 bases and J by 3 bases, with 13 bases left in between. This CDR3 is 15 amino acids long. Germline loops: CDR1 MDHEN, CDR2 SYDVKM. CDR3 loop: CASSLLDDSHYGYTF. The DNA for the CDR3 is TGTGCCAGCAGTTTACTGGACGATAGCCACTATGGCTACACCTTC.

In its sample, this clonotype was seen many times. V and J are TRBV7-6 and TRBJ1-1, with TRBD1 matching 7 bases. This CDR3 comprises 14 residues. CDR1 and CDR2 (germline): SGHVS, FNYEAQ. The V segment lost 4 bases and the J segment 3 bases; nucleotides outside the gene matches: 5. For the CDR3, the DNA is TGTGCCAGCAGCTCGGACAGGAGCCACACTGAAGCTTTCTTT. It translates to CASSSDRSHTEAFF. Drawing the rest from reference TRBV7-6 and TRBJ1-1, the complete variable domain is GAGVSQSPRYKVTKRGQDVALRCDPISGHVSLYWYRQALGQGPEFLTYFNYEAQQDKSGLPNDRFSAERPEGSISTLTIQRTEQRDSAMYRCASSSDRSHTEAFFGQGTRLTVV.

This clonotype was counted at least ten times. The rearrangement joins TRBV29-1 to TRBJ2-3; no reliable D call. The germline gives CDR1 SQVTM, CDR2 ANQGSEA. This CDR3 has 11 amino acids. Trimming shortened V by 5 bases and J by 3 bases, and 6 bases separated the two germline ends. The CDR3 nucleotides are TGCAGCGTTACCACGACAGATACGCAGTATTTT. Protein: CSVTTTDTQYF.

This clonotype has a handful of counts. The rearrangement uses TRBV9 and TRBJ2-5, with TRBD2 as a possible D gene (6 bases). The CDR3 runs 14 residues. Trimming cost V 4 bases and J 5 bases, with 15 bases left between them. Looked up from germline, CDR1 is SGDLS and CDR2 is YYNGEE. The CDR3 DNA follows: TGTGCCAGCAGCAAGGGACTGACGATCGAGACCCAGTACTTC. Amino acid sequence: CASSKGLTIETQYF.

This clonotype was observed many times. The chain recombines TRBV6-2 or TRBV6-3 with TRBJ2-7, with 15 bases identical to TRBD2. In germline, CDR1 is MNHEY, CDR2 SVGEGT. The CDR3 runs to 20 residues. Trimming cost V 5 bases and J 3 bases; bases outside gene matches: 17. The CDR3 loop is CASSHHVPPGLAGGFYEQYF. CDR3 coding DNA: TGTGCCAGCAGTCATCATGTCCCTCCGGGACTAGCGGGAGGCTTCTACGAGCAGTACTTC.

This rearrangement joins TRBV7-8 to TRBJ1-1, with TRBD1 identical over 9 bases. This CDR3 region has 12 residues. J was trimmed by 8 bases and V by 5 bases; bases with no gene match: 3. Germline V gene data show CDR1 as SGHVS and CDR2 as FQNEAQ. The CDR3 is CASSLDRGEAFF. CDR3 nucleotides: TGTGCCAGCAGCCTGGACAGGGGAGAAGCTTTCTTT.

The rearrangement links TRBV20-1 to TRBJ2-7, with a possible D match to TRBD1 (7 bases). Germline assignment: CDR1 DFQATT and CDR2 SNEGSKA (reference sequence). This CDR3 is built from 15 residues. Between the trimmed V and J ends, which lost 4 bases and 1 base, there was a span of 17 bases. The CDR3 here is CSATLQGRISYEQYF. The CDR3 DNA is TGCAGTGCTACACTACAGGGGAGGATTTCCTACGAGCAGTACTTC.

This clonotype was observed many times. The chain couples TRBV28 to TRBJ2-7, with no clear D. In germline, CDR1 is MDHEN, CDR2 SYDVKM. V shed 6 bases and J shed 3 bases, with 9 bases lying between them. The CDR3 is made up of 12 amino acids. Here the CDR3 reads CASRPGGYEQYF. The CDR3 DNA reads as TGTGCCAGCAGGCCAGGCGGCTACGAGCAGTACTTC. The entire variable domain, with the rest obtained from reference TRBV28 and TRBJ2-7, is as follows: DVKVTQSSRYLVKRTGEKVFLECVQDMDHENMFWYRQDPGLGLRLIYFSYDVKMKEKGDIPEGYSVSREKKERFSLILESASTNQTSMYLCASRPGGYEQYFGPGTRLTVT.

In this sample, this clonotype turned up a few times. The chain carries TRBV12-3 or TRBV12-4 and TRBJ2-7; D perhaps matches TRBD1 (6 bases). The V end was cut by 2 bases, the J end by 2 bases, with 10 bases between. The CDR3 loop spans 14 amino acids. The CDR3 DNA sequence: TGTGCCAGCAGTTTACAGGGGTCCGCCTACGAGCAGTACTTC. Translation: CASSLQGSAYEQYF.

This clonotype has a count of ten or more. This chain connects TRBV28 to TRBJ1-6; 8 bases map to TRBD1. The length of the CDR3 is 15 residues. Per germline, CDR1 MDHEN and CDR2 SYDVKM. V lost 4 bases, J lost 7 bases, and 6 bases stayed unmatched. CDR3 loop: CASSSLWTGNSPLHF. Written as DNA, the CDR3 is TGTGCCAGCAGTTCTCTCTGGACAGGGAATTCACCCCTCCACTTT.

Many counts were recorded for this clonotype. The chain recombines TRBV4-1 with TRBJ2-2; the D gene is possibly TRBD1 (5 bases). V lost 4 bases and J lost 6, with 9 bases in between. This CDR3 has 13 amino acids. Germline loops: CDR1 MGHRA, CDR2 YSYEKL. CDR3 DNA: TGCGCCAGCAGCCTCCTGACAGCCGGGGAGCTGTTTTTT. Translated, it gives CASSLLTAGELFF.

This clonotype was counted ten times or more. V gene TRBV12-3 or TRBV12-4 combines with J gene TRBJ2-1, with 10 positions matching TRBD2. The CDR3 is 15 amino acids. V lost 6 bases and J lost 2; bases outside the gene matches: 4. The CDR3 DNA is TGTGCCAGCAGGTCCCTAGCGGGAGCCTACAATGAGCAGTTCTTC. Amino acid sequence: CASRSLAGAYNEQFF.

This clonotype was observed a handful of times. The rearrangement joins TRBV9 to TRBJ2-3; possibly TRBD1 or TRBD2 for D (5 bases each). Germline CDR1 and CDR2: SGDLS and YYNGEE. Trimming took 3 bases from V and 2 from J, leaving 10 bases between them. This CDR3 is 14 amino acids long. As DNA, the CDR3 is TGTGCCAGCAGCGGAACCGGGACCACAGATACGCAGTATTTT. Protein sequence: CASSGTGTTDTQYF.

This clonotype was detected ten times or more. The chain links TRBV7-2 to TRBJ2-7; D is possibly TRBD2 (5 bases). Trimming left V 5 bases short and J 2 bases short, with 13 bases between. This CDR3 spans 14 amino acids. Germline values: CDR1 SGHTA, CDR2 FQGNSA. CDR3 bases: TGTGCCAGCAGCGCTGCACGGGGAGCCTACGAGCAGTACTTC. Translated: CASSAARGAYEQYF.

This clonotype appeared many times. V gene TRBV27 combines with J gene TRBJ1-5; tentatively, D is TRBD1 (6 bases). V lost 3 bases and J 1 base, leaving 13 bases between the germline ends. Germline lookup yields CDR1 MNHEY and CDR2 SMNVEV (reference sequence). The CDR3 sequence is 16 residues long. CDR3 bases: TGTGCCAGCAGTTTTACAGGGAGAGGAAGCAATCAGCCCCAGCATTTT. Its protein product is CASSFTGRGSNQPQHF.

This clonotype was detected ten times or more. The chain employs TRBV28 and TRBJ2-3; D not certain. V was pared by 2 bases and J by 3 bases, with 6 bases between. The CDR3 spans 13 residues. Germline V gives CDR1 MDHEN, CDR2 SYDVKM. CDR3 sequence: CASSLRWTDTQYF. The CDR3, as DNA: TGTGCCAGCAGTTTAAGATGGACAGATACGCAGTATTTT.

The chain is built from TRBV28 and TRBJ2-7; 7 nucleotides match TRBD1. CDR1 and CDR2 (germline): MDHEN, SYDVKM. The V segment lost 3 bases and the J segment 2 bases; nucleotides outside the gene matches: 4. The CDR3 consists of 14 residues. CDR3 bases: TGTGCCAGCAGTTTGACAGGGCCACCCTACGAGCAGTACTTC. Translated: CASSLTGPPYEQYF.